This T cell receptor (beta chain) was identified in a study of blood T cells in healthy people across ages. Study-wide results and caveats: The recorded TCR beta diversity per million T cells decreased in a roughly linear manner with age.

Healthy Russian Caucasian donors spanned ages roughly 6 to 90 years. No fewer than 5.5 micrograms of total RNA were isolated from every sample. V lost 3 bases, J lost 10 bases, and 8 bases stayed unmatched. Germline V gives CDR1 PRHDT, CDR2 FYEKMQ (reference sequence). The CDR3 spans 14 residues. This clonotype has only one observation. What it binds is not known. Primers used in a second PCR of roughly 6 to 11 cycles were a sample-barcoded 5' primer and a J-beta primer mix. MiXCR, run by TCRdb on the 5' RACE reads, gives a single entry per CDR3 protein. The sample contains some 1.5 million distinct CDR3 sequences, 35% to 45% of which appear only once.

Sample: blood. The origin of this receptor is a woman aged 18-35 years in good health. The chain has TRBV13 and TRBJ2-1, with 8 nucleotides matching TRBD2. CDR3: CASSFRGGPYEQFF. CDR3 bases: TGTGCCAGCAGCTTCCGGGGGGGGCCCTACGAGCAGTTCTTC.